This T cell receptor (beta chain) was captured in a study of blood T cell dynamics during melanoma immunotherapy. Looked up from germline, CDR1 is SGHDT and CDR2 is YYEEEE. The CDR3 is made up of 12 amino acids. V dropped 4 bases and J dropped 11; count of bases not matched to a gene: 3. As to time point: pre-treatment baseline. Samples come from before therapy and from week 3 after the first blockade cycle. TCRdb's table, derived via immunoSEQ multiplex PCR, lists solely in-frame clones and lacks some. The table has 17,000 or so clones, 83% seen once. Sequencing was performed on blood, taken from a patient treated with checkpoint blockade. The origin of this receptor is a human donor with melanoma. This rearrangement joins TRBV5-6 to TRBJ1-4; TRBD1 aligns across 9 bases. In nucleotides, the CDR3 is TGTGCCAGCAGCGTGGGACAGGGCAAACTGTTTTTT. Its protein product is CASSVGQGKLFF.